The 20 T cell receptor beta chains presented below share a single source sample, sequenced in a study of Ad26.COV2.S vaccination and SARS-CoV-2 variants. TCRdb's table, derived via immunoSEQ multiplex PCR, lists solely in-frame clones and lacks some. The sample includes approximately 400,000 clones, 83% of them seen just once. The treatment was: about 20 received Ad26.COV2.S at low or high dose, single or two shots; roughly five received placebo; per-sample allocation not given. Samples analyzed were those drawn on day 63 after the first vaccine or placebo injection. Sequenced here: peripheral blood, sampled in a trial of Ad26.COV2.S vaccine versus placebo. These receptor sequences come from a person aged 18-65 years who received the Ad26.COV2.S COVID-19 vaccine or a placebo.

The chain links TRBV27 to TRBJ1-2; unclear D gene. There are 14 residues in the CDR3. The V gene's germline CDR1 is MNHEY and CDR2 SMNVEV (reference sequence). V was clipped by 3 bases and J by 3 bases, with 11 bases between them. The CDR3 DNA reads as TGTGCCAGCAGTTTTTCTGGTGAATACTATGGCTACACCTTC. Encoded protein: CASSFSGEYYGYTF.

This chain connects TRBV5-6 to TRBJ2-7, with TRBD2 identical over 13 bases. CDR1 is SGHDT, CDR2 YYEEEE, per germline. The CDR3 totals 15 residues. J lost 5 bases, V lost 3 bases, and 5 bases had no gene match. The CDR3 nucleotides read TGTGCCAGCAGCTGGGGACTAGCGGGGTTTAACGAGCAGTACTTC. Its translation is CASSWGLAGFNEQYF.

V and J are TRBV11-3 and TRBJ1-5; the D is unclear. Germline V lookup: CDR1 SGHNT, CDR2 YENEEA. The CDR3 is 13 residues long. Trimming removed 1 base at V and 5 bases at J, with 6 bases between. CDR3 DNA: TGTGCCAGCAGCTTAGGGGCGGATCAGCCCCAGCATTTT. It codes for CASSLGADQPQHF.

The chain combines TRBV29-1 with TRBJ2-5, with 7 bases matching TRBD1. V shed 6 bases, J shed 0 bases, and the junction held 7 bases outside the gene matches. This CDR3 spans 14 amino acids. Germline V gives CDR1 SQVTM, CDR2 ANQGSEA. The CDR3 bases are TGCAGCGTCGGGACAGTGAGGTACCAAGAGACCCAGTACTTC. This gives the protein CSVGTVRYQETQYF.

The gene calls are TRBV2 and TRBJ2-3, with D unresolved. CDR3 length: 14 amino acids. V gave up 7 bases and J gave up 2 bases, with 13 bases separating them. CDR1 is SNHLY and CDR2 is FYNNEI in the germline V gene. The CDR3 reads CASNVNGYTDTQYF. The CDR3 DNA follows: TGTGCCAGCAATGTGAATGGGTACACAGATACGCAGTATTTT.

The V and J genes are TRBV6-5 and TRBJ1-1; D may be TRBD1 (5 bases). This CDR3 comprises 13 residues. Germline CDR1 is MNHEY and CDR2 is SVGAGI. V shed 2 bases and J shed 7 bases, with 11 bases lying between them. DNA for the CDR3: TGTGCCAGCAGTTACGGAGGGGCAGTTGAAGCTTTCTTT. It encodes CASSYGGAVEAFF.

The chain combines TRBV27 with TRBJ1-4; D may be TRBD1 (5 bases). CDR1 is MNHEY, CDR2 SMNVEV, per germline (reference sequence). V was clipped by 5 bases and J by 8 bases, with 15 bases between them. This CDR3 contains 14 residues. CDR3 DNA: TGTGCCAGCAGTCCCTGGAGGGGCCGGGAAAAACTGTTTTTT. This codes for CASSPWRGREKLFF.

The chain has TRBV19 and TRBJ2-7; a weak D match, TRBD1 (6 bases). Trimming stripped 4 bases from V and 4 bases from J, with 8 bases between. The CDR3 is 12 amino acids. Germline V lookup: CDR1 LNHDA, CDR2 SQIVND (reference sequence). As DNA, the CDR3 is TGTGCCAGTAGTACCAGGGGTTACGAGCAGTACTTC. It codes for CASSTRGYEQYF.

Concerning this clone itself: The identical CDR3 is also encoded by other nucleotide sequences in the sample. The rearrangement links TRBV13 to TRBJ2-7; the D gene is possibly TRBD2 (5 bases). V lost 0 bases, J lost 2 bases, and 8 bases lay in between. The CDR3 loop spans 14 amino acids. CDR1 and CDR2 (germline): PRHDT, FYEKMQ (reference sequence). The CDR3 here is CASSLGPGTYEQYF. As DNA, the CDR3 is TGTGCCAGCAGCTTAGGGCCGGGGACCTACGAGCAGTACTTC.

This chain uses TRBV4-2 with TRBJ2-2; D may be TRBD1 or TRBD2 (5 bases each). The CDR3 is 14 residues long. The germline V and J ends were trimmed by 0 bases and 5 bases, with 7 bases remaining between them. Germline-derived CDR1 and CDR2 are LGHNA and YNFKEQ. In DNA, the CDR3 is TGTGCCAGCAGCCAAGAAGAGGGGACCGGGGAGCTGTTTTTT. It specifies CASSQEEGTGELFF.

CDR3 protein: CAWSVRGQGNQPQHF. The CDR3 DNA follows: TGTGCCTGGAGTGTACGGGGACAGGGCAATCAGCCCCAGCATTTT. J is TRBJ1-5 and V is TRBV30, with 8 bases lining up with TRBD1. The CDR3 contains 15 residues. With 0 bases clipped from V and 2 bases from J, the junction kept 3 bases outside the gene matches. Germline V gives CDR1 GTSNPN, CDR2 SVGIG (reference sequence). The whole variable domain, remainder taken from reference TRBV30 and TRBJ1-5, is SQTIHQWPATLVQPVGSPLSLECTVEGTSNPNLYWYRQAAGRGLQLLFYSVGIGQISSEVPQNLSASRPQDRQFILSSKKLLLSDSGFYLCAWSVRGQGNQPQHFGDGTRLSIL.

The V call is TRBV5-1, the J call TRBJ2-7; D perhaps matches TRBD1 (5 bases). Germline CDR1 and CDR2: SGHRS and YFSETQ. Trimming stripped 6 bases from V and 0 bases from J, with 10 bases between. The CDR3 totals 13 residues. The CDR3 spells CASMEQDSYEQYF. The CDR3 DNA reads TGCGCCAGCATGGAACAGGACTCCTACGAGCAGTACTTC.

The CDR3 DNA is TGTGCCAGCAGCAGTAGCGGGAGGCCCGAGACCCAGTACTTC. It is translated as CASSSSGRPETQYF. The chain recombines TRBV27 with TRBJ2-5; TRBD2 matches 10 bases. J lost 5 bases, V lost 6 bases, and 6 bases had no gene match. The CDR3 contains 14 residues. The germline V gene encodes CDR1 MNHEY and CDR2 SMNVEV (reference sequence).

The chain has TRBV5-1 and TRBJ2-7; 9 bases are a match to TRBD1. CDR3 length: 14 residues. CDR1 is SGHRS, CDR2 YFSETQ, per germline. V lost 1 base and J lost 6; bases outside the gene matches: 5. The CDR3 DNA reads TGCGCCAGCAGCTTGCGCCCGGGACAGGGCGAGCAGTACTTC. Its protein product is CASSLRPGQGEQYF.

This clone was counted a single time. This chain uses TRBV10-3 with TRBJ1-6; no firm D call. CDR1 and CDR2 (germline): ENHRY, SYGVKD. CDR3 length equals 14 residues. V lost 6 bases, J lost 9 bases, and 15 bases lay in between. The CDR3 DNA is TGTGCCATCAGCGAGGGAGAGATTTCTTCACCCCTCCACTTT. It translates to CAISEGEISSPLHF.

The chain links TRBV2 to TRBJ1-2; no definite D call. The length of the CDR3 is 14 residues. The V end lost 9 bases, the J end lost 3 bases, and 17 bases lay between the germline ends. Looked up from germline, CDR1 is SNHLY and CDR2 is FYNNEI. In nucleotides, the CDR3 is TGTGCCAGTTCCCCAGGACCGAAGGACTATGGCTACACCTTC. This gives the protein CASSPGPKDYGYTF. Combining the CDR3 with reference TRBV2 and TRBJ1-2 gives the whole variable domain EPEVTQTPSHQVTQMGQEVILRCVPISNHLYFYWYRQILGQKVEFLVSFYNNEISEKSEIFDDQFSVERPDGSNFTLKIRSTKLEDSAMYFCASSPGPKDYGYTFGSGTRLTVV.

CDR3 amino acids: CASRAGRRAHNEQFF. Here the CDR3 DNA reads TGTGCCAGCAGGGCGGGGAGACGGGCACACAATGAGCAGTTCTTC. V gene TRBV2 combines with J gene TRBJ2-1, with a weak D call TRBD2 (6 bases). This CDR3 is 15 amino acids long. CDR1 is SNHLY and CDR2 is FYNNEI in the germline V gene. V lost 6 bases, J lost 5 bases, and 17 bases lay in between.

This clone turned up a few times. The chain couples TRBV18 to TRBJ1-2; D uncertain. The germline V gene encodes CDR1 KGHSH and CDR2 LQKENI. The CDR3 runs 15 residues. Trimming took off 6 bases at V and 9 bases at J, with 23 bases between the two ends. The CDR3: CASSPDLSRRKSYTF. The CDR3 DNA reads as TGTGCCAGCTCTCCTGACTTATCTCGGCGGAAGAGCTACACCTTC.

A remark on this clone: Other DNA sequences within the sample encode an identical CDR3. V and J are TRBV5-1 and TRBJ2-7, with 10 bases that match TRBD2. The CDR3 totals 15 residues. Per germline, CDR1 SGHRS and CDR2 YFSETQ. V shed 0 bases, J shed 3 bases, and the junction held 3 bases outside the gene matches. In DNA, the CDR3 is TGCGCCAGCAGCTTGGGGACTAGCGGTTACTACGAGCAGTACTTC. Translation gives CASSLGTSGYYEQYF.

This clone was detected once. The V call is TRBV6-2 or TRBV6-3, the J call TRBJ1-2; D gene ambiguous. V was trimmed by 4 bases and J by 2 bases, leaving 5 bases between them. Per the germline V gene, CDR1 is MNHEY and CDR2 is SVGEGT. CDR3 length equals 12 residues. The CDR3: CASSWSNYGYTF. CDR3 in DNA: TGTGCCAGCAGTTGGTCCAACTATGGCTACACCTTC.